This T cell receptor beta chain was found in a study of blood T cell repertoires in COVID-19. Whole-study context: Samples representing acute and convalescent COVID-19 were sourced from the United States, Italy and Spain. The analysed material was cDNA or gDNA that came from T cells, B-cell-depleted T cells, or PBMCs.

As processed by the authors: Counts of nucleated cells, estimated from reference gene primer amplification, were obtained. Sequencing used immunoSEQ multiplex PCR; TCRdb keeps in-frame clones, though not all of them. The DNA was the basis for D and trimming; V, J and clone size are from that table. The repertoire holds 180,000 or so clones, 65% to 90% seen once, with roughly 8.2% in the top ten. The TCR was taken from a man between 60 and 75 years old with acute or convalescent COVID-19. The sample comprised peripheral blood.

CDR3 nucleotide sequence: TGTGCCAGCAGCCAAGATGAGGGCTATGGCTACACCTTC. The encoded protein is CASSQDEGYGYTF. The V and J genes are TRBV4-2 and TRBJ1-2; D is unresolved. CDR1 and CDR2 (germline): LGHNA, YNFKEQ. This CDR3 spans 13 amino acids. V was pared by 0 bases and J by 4 bases, with 6 bases between.